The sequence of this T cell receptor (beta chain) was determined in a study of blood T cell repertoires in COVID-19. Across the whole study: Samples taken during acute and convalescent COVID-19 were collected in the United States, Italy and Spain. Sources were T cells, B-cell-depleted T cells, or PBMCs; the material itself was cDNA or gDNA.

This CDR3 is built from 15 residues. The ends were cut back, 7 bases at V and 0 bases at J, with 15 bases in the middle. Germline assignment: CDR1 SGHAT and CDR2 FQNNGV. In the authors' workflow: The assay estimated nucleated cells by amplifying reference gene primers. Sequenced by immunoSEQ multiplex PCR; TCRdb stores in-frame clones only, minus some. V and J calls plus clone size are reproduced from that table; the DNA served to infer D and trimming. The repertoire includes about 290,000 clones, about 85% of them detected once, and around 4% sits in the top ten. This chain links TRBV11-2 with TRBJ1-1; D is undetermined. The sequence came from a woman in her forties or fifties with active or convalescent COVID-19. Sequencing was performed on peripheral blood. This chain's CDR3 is CASTLHGEMNTEAFF. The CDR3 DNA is TGTGCCAGCACCCTCCACGGGGAGATGAACACTGAAGCTTTCTTT.